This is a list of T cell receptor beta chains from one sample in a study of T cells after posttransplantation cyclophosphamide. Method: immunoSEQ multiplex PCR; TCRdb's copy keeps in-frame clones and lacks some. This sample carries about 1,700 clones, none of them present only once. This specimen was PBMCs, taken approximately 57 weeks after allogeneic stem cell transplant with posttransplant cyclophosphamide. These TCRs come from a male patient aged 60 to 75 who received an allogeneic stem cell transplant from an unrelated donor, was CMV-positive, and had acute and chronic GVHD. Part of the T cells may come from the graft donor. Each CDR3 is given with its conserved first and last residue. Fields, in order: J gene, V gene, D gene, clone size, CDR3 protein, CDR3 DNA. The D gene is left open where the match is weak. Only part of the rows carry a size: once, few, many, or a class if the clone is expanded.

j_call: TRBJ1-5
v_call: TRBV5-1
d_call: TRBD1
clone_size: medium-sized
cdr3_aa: CASSSGTGQNQPQHF
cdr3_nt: TGCGCCAGCAGCTCCGGGACAGGTCAAAATCAGCCCCAGCATTTT

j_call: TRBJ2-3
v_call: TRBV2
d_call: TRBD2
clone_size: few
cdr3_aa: CASRMGLARADTQYF
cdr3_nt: TGTGCCAGCAGAATGGGACTAGCGAGGGCAGATACGCAGTATTTT

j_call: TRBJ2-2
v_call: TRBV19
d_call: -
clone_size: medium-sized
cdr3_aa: CASSIPRFANTGELFF
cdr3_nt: TGTGCCAGTAGTATTCCCCGGTTCGCGAACACCGGGGAGCTGTTTTTT

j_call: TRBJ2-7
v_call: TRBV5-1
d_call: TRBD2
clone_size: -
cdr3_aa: CASSMGGIVNEQYF
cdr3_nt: TGCGCCAGCAGTATGGGAGGGATTGTAAACGAGCAGTACTTC

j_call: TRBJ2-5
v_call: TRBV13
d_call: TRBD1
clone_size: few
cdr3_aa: CASSGESGGLQYF
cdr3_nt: TGTGCCAGCAGCGGCGAGTCAGGGGGATTGCAGTACTTC

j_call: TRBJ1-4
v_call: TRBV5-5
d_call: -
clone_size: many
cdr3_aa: CASTTEGDEKLFF
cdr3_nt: TGTGCCAGCACCACGGAGGGTGATGAAAAACTGTTTTTT

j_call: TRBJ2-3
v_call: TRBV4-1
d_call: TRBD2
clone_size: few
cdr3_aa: CASSQTPRGAGGTDTQYF
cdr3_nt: TGCGCCAGCAGCCAGACTCCCCGGGGGGCGGGAGGGACAGATACGCAGTATTTT

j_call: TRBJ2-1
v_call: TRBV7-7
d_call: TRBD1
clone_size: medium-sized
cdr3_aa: CASSLGRTGGDEQFF
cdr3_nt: TGTGCTAGCAGCTTAGGACGGACAGGGGGCGATGAGCAGTTCTTC

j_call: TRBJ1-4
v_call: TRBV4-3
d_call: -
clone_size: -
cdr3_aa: CASSRAGEEKLFF
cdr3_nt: TGCGCCAGCAGCAGGGCGGGGGAGGAAAAACTGTTTTTT

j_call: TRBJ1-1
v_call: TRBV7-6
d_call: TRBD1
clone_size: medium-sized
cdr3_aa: CASSSPRDRGKNTEAFF
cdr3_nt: TGTGCCAGCAGCTCCCCCCGGGACAGGGGGAAAAACACTGAAGCTTTCTTT

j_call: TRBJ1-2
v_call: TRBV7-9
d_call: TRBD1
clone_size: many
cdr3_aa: CASSQTGQGTYGYTF
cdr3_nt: TGTGCCAGCAGCCAAACGGGACAGGGCACCTATGGCTACACCTTC

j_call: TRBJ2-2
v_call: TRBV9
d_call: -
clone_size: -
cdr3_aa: CASSLQGGGTGELFF
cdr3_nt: TGTGCCAGCAGCCTCCAAGGCGGAGGGACCGGGGAGCTGTTTTTT

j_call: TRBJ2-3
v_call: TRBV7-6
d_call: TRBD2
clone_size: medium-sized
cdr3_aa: CASSLIGGSPSTDTQYF
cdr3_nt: TGTGCCAGCAGCTTAATCGGGGGGTCCCCTAGCACAGATACGCAGTATTTT

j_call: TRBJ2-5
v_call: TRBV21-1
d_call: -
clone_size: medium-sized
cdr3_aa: CASSKVPRPPETQYF
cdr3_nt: TGTGCCAGCAGCAAGGTGCCTAGACCTCCGGAGACCCAGTACTTC

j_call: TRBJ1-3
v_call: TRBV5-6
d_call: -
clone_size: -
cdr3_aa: CASSRGTVGNTIYF
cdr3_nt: TGTGCCAGCAGCCGAGGGACTGTTGGAAACACCATATATTTT

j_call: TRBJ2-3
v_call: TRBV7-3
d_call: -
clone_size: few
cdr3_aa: CASSLIRRDTGSTDTQYF
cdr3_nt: TGTGCCAGCAGCTTAATTCGTCGGGACACGGGGAGCACAGATACGCAGTATTTT

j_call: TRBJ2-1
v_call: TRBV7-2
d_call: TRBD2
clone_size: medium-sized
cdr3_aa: CASSFRLADTYNEQFF
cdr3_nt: TGTGCCAGCAGCTTTAGGCTAGCGGATACCTACAATGAGCAGTTCTTC

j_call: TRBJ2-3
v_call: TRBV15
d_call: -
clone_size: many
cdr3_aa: CATSKPGGAGSGRDTQYF
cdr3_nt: TGTGCCACCAGCAAACCAGGGGGCGCGGGTAGCGGGCGAGATACGCAGTATTTT

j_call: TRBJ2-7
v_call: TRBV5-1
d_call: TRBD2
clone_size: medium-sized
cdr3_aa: CASSRGSGRVYEQYF
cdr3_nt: TGCGCCAGCAGCCGGGGGTCAGGGAGGGTCTACGAGCAGTACTTC

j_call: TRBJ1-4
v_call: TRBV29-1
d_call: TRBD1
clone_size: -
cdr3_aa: CSVVTGGAFEKLFF
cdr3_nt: TGCAGCGTTGTCACAGGGGGCGCTTTCGAAAAACTGTTTTTT

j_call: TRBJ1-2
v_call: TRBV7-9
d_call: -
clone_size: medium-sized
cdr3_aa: CASSLGGGPNYGYTF
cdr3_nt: TGTGCCAGCAGCTTAGGGGGGGGCCCTAACTATGGCTACACCTTC

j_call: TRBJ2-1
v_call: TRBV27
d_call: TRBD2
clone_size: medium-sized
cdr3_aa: CASSERDDLYNEQFF
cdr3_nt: TGTGCCAGCAGTGAGCGGGACGACTTATACAATGAGCAGTTCTTC

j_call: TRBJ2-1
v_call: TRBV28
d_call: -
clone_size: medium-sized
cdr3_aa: CASSLNADEQFF
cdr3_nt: TGTGCCAGCAGTTTAAACGCGGATGAGCAGTTCTTC